The 5 T cell receptor beta chains listed next were all sequenced from one sample in a study of CD4 T cells in relation to SARS-CoV-2 and coronaviruses. No antigen has been identified for these receptors. CD4+ T cells from unexposed donors were obtained before the COVID-19 pandemic (2011-2018). Isolation of CD4+ T cells took place after nine to ten days in culture. The protocol was immunoSEQ multiplex PCR, while the TCRdb copy is restricted to in-frame clones and leaves out a portion. The sample comprises 25,000 to 30,000 clones, about 81% of which are singletons, and 10% to 15% rests with the top ten. The sample consisted of CD4+ T cells from PBMCs, cultured in vitro. These receptors all stem from a human donor in good health.

The genes are TRBV6-5 and TRBJ2-1, with unresolved D. Deletions cut 2 bases from V and 2 bases from J, with 7 bases between. This CDR3 spans 14 amino acids. The germline V gene encodes CDR1 MNHEY and CDR2 SVGAGI. The CDR3 protein is CASSYEQTYNEQFF. The CDR3 coding sequence is TGTGCCAGCAGTTACGAACAGACCTACAATGAGCAGTTCTTC.

J is TRBJ2-1 and V is TRBV11-2, with a possible D match to TRBD2 (5 bases). V gave up 4 bases and J gave up 6 bases, with 16 bases separating them. Germline loops: CDR1 SGHAT, CDR2 FQNNGV. This CDR3 has 15 residues. The CDR3 loop reads CASSYQLLLVNEQFF. The CDR3 nucleotides are TGTGCCAGCAGCTACCAGCTCTTACTAGTCAATGAGCAGTTCTTC.

CDR3 in amino acids: CASSEASQGRPDEQFF. The CDR3 DNA is TGTGCCAGCAGCGAGGCTAGTCAGGGGCGCCCCGATGAGCAGTTCTTC. V usage is TRBV9 and J usage is TRBJ2-1; maybe TRBD1 (6 bases). Trimming cost V 3 bases and J 8 bases, with 21 bases left between them. CDR3 length: 16 residues. Per germline, CDR1 SGDLS and CDR2 YYNGEE.

This sequence joins TRBV5-1 and TRBJ2-7; no firm D call. This CDR3 comprises 11 residues. Trimming removed 7 bases from V and 3 bases from J, with 8 bases in between. The V gene's germline CDR1 is SGHRS and CDR2 YFSETQ. The CDR3 loop is CASSQDYEQYF. For the CDR3, the DNA is TGCGCCAGCTCCCAAGACTACGAGCAGTACTTC.

This rearrangement joins TRBV19 to TRBJ2-5; 8 bases match TRBD1. V was clipped by 3 bases and J by 2 bases; unmatched bases: 5. The CDR3 has 15 residues. Germline V gene lookup returns CDR1 LNHDA and CDR2 SQIVND (reference sequence). CDR3 sequence reads: CASSMDRVRQETQYF. In DNA, the CDR3 is TGTGCCAGTAGTATGGACAGGGTGAGGCAAGAGACCCAGTACTTC.